The entry that follows covers one TCR beta chain sequence. The antigen is undetermined. The CDR3 extends over 15 amino acids. The J segment lost 0 bases and the V segment lost 3 bases, leaving 5 bases of the junction unmatched. Germline V gives CDR1 MNHEY, CDR2 SMNVEV (reference sequence). TCRdb redid the calling of the reads with MiXCR, one entry per CDR3 protein. The data show around 500,000 distinct CDR3 sequences, roughly 46% seen once. This record belongs to a study of T cell repertoires in cytomegalovirus infection. Findings of the study overall: Across the ex vivo response, the dominant clonotypes were HLA-C-restricted CMV-specific TCR beta clonotypes.

The chain carries TRBV27 and TRBJ2-7; 7 positions match TRBD1. The sequencing here drew on cultured PBMCs, taken from culture after CMV antigen stimulation. This sequence originates from a human donor in good health (CMV status not recorded). Some clones in this sample may be carry-over from other donors' samples. DNA of the CDR3: TGTGCCAGCAGTTTTGAGGGACAGTCCTCCTACGAGCAGTACTTC. Its translation is CASSFEGQSSYEQYF.